This T cell receptor (beta chain) was obtained from a study of regulatory T cells in long-lasting Graves disease. Time point here: newly diagnosed GD, antithyroid drugs for less than 3 months. From RNA extracted from PBMCs, the TCR library was made. Relying on iRepertoire HTBI primers and Arm-PCR of CDR3 regions, the team built TCR beta libraries. In TCRdb, the multiplex PCR reads were re-called with MiXCR into one record per CDR3 protein. The sample has about 530,000 distinct CDR3 sequences, about 16% seen once. This clonotype showed up many times. The length of the CDR3 is 14 residues. V dropped 5 bases and J dropped 3 bases, with 11 bases sitting between them. CDR1 and CDR2 from the germline V gene are LGHDT and YNNKEL (reference sequence). These data were likewise used in another study, on T cells in Graves' hyperthyroidism and ophthalmopathy.

This rearrangement joins TRBV3-1 to TRBJ1-3; TRBD1 is a possible D gene (5 bases). This TCR was recovered from a woman aged 40 to 65 with Graves disease. This sample comprised peripheral blood mononuclear cells (PBMCs), obtained at new diagnosis, from a patient treated with antithyroid drugs. CDR3 amino acids: CASSYRQRGNTIYF. The DNA of the CDR3 is TGTGCCAGCAGCTACCGACAGCGTGGAAACACCATATATTTT.